What follows are 24 T cell receptor beta chains derived from one specimen sequenced in a study of T cell responses to AZD1222 COVID-19 vaccine (dated by TCRdb to about 2021). The time point label, read with the paper, signifies: about 28 days (+/-7) after the second vaccine dose. The method was the immunoSEQ multiplex PCR assay. This immuneACCESS table, as held by TCRdb, lists in-frame sequences with V and J called but not all clones. Of the missing ones, under half trace to an unresolved V gene in checked studies; the others have no known cause. The table for this sample lists 150,000 to 200,000 clones; roughly 87% of them were counted only once. Jointly, the top ten make up about 6.5% of the sample. This specimen consisted of peripheral blood, obtained 28 days after the second AZD1222 dose. The source of these receptors is an adult who received the AZD1222 COVID-19 vaccine.

This chain links TRBV10-3 with TRBJ1-5; 7 bases align to TRBD1. V trimming: 6 bases; J trimming: 4 bases; junction bases outside the gene matches: 6. Per germline, CDR1 ENHRY and CDR2 SYGVKD. The CDR3 sequence is 14 residues long. The CDR3 loop is CAIRDGQANQPQHF. CDR3 nucleotides: TGTGCCATCAGAGACGGACAGGCAAATCAGCCCCAGCATTTT.

This rearrangement joins TRBV2 to TRBJ2-6, with TRBD2 as a possible D gene (6 bases). The CDR3 totals 16 residues. Trimming stripped 6 bases from V and 0 bases from J, with 12 bases between. Germline V lookup: CDR1 SNHLY, CDR2 FYNNEI. Here the CDR3 reads CASSPGRYSGANVLTF. CDR3 bases: TGTGCCAGCAGCCCCGGGAGATACTCTGGGGCCAACGTCCTGACTTTC. The complete variable domain, with remaining parts taken from reference TRBV2 and TRBJ2-6, reads EPEVTQTPSHQVTQMGQEVILRCVPISNHLYFYWYRQILGQKVEFLVSFYNNEISEKSEIFDDQFSVERPDGSNFTLKIRSTKLEDSAMYFCASSPGRYSGANVLTFGAGSRLTVL.

The CDR3 nucleotides are TGTGCCAGCACCCGGACCCTAGACTATGGCTACACCTTC. Amino acid sequence: CASTRTLDYGYTF. V is TRBV28 and J is TRBJ1-2; D unclear. The CDR3 consists of 13 residues. Looked up from germline, CDR1 is MDHEN and CDR2 is SYDVKM. Trimming stripped 7 bases from V and 3 bases from J, with 12 bases between.

The J gene is TRBJ1-5, the V gene TRBV24-1; D gene unclear. V shed 3 bases and J shed 5 bases, with 13 bases lying between them. The CDR3 is made up of 15 amino acids. Germline CDR1 KGHDR, CDR2 SFDVKD. The CDR3 here is CATSDAGRADQPQHF. DNA for the CDR3: TGTGCCACCAGTGATGCGGGAAGGGCGGATCAGCCCCAGCATTTT.

The chain couples TRBV11-2 to TRBJ2-2; D remains ambiguous. The CDR3 consists of 12 residues. Trimming shortened V by 2 bases and J by 6 bases, and 4 bases separated the two germline ends. The germline V gene encodes CDR1 SGHAT and CDR2 FQNNGV. The CDR3: CASSLFPGELFF. CDR3 DNA: TGTGCCAGCAGCTTATTTCCCGGGGAGCTGTTTTTT.

The V call is TRBV30, the J call TRBJ1-6, with 7 bases matching TRBD1. The CDR3 spans 15 residues. In germline, CDR1 is GTSNPN, CDR2 SVGIG (reference sequence). The trim removed 0 bases at V and 6 bases at J, leaving 5 bases unmatched. The CDR3 bases are TGTGCCTGGAGTGTACGGGACAGCAGTAATTCACCCCTCCACTTT. Translation gives CAWSVRDSSNSPLHF.

The CDR3 loop is CASSPTRGTGGQYF. The CDR3 coding sequence is TGTGCCAGCAGCCCCACTCGCGGGACTGGGGGGCAGTACTTC. The chain uses TRBV9 and TRBJ2-7, with D perhaps matching TRBD2 (6 bases). The germline gives CDR1 SGDLS, CDR2 YYNGEE. V lost 4 bases and J 9 bases, leaving 20 bases between the germline ends. The CDR3 runs 14 residues.

V and J are TRBV3-1 (or the pseudogene TRBV3-2) and TRBJ1-2, with D unresolved. The CDR3 is 13 amino acids. The V gene's germline CDR1 is LGHDT and CDR2 YNNKEL (reference sequence). V was clipped by 0 bases and J by 4 bases, with 6 bases between them. CDR3 nucleotide sequence: TGTGCCAGCAGCCAAGAAGGTCTCTATGGCTACACCTTC. Encoded protein: CASSQEGLYGYTF.

The gene calls are TRBV5-6 and TRBJ2-5; the D gene is possibly TRBD2 (5 bases). Germline CDR1 and CDR2: SGHDT and YYEEEE. CDR3 length equals 14 residues. V was cut by 0 bases and J by 5 bases, with 11 bases left in between. The DNA of the CDR3 is TGTGCCAGCAGCTTGGGGGCGGGCCTGGAGACCCAGTACTTC. The encoded protein is CASSLGAGLETQYF.

The chain links TRBV5-1 to TRBJ2-5, with D unclear. This CDR3 contains 14 residues. Germline lookup yields CDR1 SGHRS and CDR2 YFSETQ. Trimming removed 4 bases from V and 4 bases from J, with 14 bases in between. The CDR3 bases are TGCGCCAGCAGCCCGCGGTCTGATGTAGAGACCCAGTACTTC. Residues: CASSPRSDVETQYF.

The V gene is TRBV4-3, the J gene TRBJ1-1; D uncertain. The CDR3 loop spans 13 amino acids. Germline V lookup: CDR1 LGHNA, CDR2 YSLEER. Trimming stripped 2 bases from V and 1 base from J, with 5 bases between. The chain's CDR3 is CASSQNRNTEAFF. In DNA form, the CDR3 reads TGCGCCAGCAGCCAAAACAGGAACACTGAAGCTTTCTTT.

The chain uses TRBV30 and TRBJ1-6; D is unresolved. V gave up 2 bases and J gave up 8 bases, with 10 bases separating them. The germline V gene encodes CDR1 GTSNPN and CDR2 SVGIG (reference sequence). CDR3 length: 13 amino acids. This CDR3 is CAWSWQADSPLHF. The CDR3 DNA sequence: TGTGCCTGGAGTTGGCAGGCGGATTCACCCCTCCACTTT.

The V gene is TRBV30, the J gene TRBJ2-7; unclear D gene. The ends were cut back, 8 bases at V and 4 bases at J, with 12 bases in the middle. This CDR3 has 11 residues. CDR1 GTSNPN and CDR2 SVGIG come from the germline V gene (reference sequence). In nucleotides, the CDR3 is TGTGCCCAGCGCCGCGAGTACGAGCAGTACTTC. Residues: CAQRREYEQYF.

The V and J genes are TRBV20-1 and TRBJ2-1; 8 bases line up with TRBD2. The V gene's germline CDR1 is DFQATT and CDR2 SNEGSKA (reference sequence). V shed 3 bases and J 2 bases; nucleotides not matched to a gene: 3. The CDR3 runs to 14 residues. The CDR3 DNA is TGCAGTGCTAGTACGGGAGGGCCCTACAATGAGCAGTTCTTC. Translating gives CSASTGGPYNEQFF.

The chain uses TRBV6-5 and TRBJ1-2; 7 bases line up with TRBD1. The V gene's germline CDR1 is MNHEY and CDR2 SVGAGI. The CDR3 sequence is 14 residues long. The trim removed 2 bases at V and 4 bases at J, leaving 4 bases unmatched. The CDR3 loop reads CASSYQGVGYGYTF. The CDR3 DNA reads as TGTGCCAGCAGTTACCAGGGGGTAGGCTATGGCTACACCTTC.

J is TRBJ1-4 and V is TRBV3-1 (or the pseudogene TRBV3-2); 10 nucleotides match TRBD1. The CDR3 is 16 residues long. Germline V lookup: CDR1 LGHDT, CDR2 YNNKEL (reference sequence). V dropped 1 base and J dropped 7; count of bases not matched to a gene: 6. CDR3 residues: CASSQAGTGEFEKLFF. CDR3 DNA: TGTGCCAGCAGCCAAGCAGGGACAGGGGAGTTTGAAAAACTGTTTTTT.

The chain carries TRBV9 and TRBJ1-2, with D unclear. Trimming left V 3 bases short and J 2 bases short, with 5 bases between. The CDR3 consists of 12 residues. From germline, CDR1 is SGDLS and CDR2 YYNGEE. CDR3 DNA sequence: TGTGCCAGCAGCGAACAGAACTATGGCTACACCTTC. Its translation: CASSEQNYGYTF.

V and J are TRBV7-8 and TRBJ1-3; no clear D gene. Germline loops: CDR1 SGHVS, CDR2 FQNEAQ. V was cut by 0 bases and J by 4 bases, with 4 bases left in between. The CDR3 sequence is 13 residues long. The CDR3 bases are TGTGCCAGCAGCTTAGCAGGGGGAAACACCATATATTTT. Residues: CASSLAGGNTIYF.

The rearrangement joins TRBV18 to TRBJ2-7, with D maybe TRBD1 (6 bases). CDR3 length: 17 amino acids. The V gene's germline CDR1 is KGHSH and CDR2 LQKENI. Deletions cut 4 bases from V and 3 bases from J, with 22 bases between. In DNA, the CDR3 is TGTGCCAGCTCACAGGAGAATTATTCAGGCAGGGGCTACGAGCAGTACTTC. Its translation is CASSQENYSGRGYEQYF.

The chain links TRBV7-2 to TRBJ1-2, with 10 bases fitting TRBD1. V shed 7 bases, J shed 2 bases, and the junction held 4 bases outside the gene matches. The CDR3 consists of 14 residues. Germline CDR1 reads SGHTA; CDR2 reads FQGNSA. The CDR3, as DNA: TGTGCCAGCACGGGGGACAGGGGAAACTATGGCTACACCTTC. Translating gives CASTGDRGNYGYTF.

This clone was seen once. The rearrangement uses TRBV7-2 and TRBJ2-3, with unresolved D. This CDR3 spans 15 amino acids. CDR1 is SGHTA, CDR2 FQGNSA, per germline. The V end lost 0 bases, the J end lost 0 bases, and 7 bases lay between the germline ends. In DNA, the CDR3 is TGTGCCAGCAGCTTAGCAACTGGGAGCACAGATACGCAGTATTTT. Amino acids: CASSLATGSTDTQYF.

The V gene is TRBV7-9, the J gene TRBJ1-2; 12 positions agree with TRBD1. The CDR3 runs 15 residues. The V gene's germline CDR1 is SEHNR and CDR2 FQNEAQ (reference sequence). V was pared by 5 bases and J by 8 bases, with 9 bases of the junction left unmatched. CDR3 in DNA: TGTGCCAGCAGCCCCTCCGGGACAGGGGGCCTAGGCTACACCTTC. It translates to CASSPSGTGGLGYTF.

The chain employs TRBV28 and TRBJ2-1; 8 positions agree with TRBD2. This CDR3 comprises 13 residues. Germline-derived CDR1 and CDR2 are MDHEN and SYDVKM. V was clipped by 7 bases and J by 9 bases; unmatched bases: 8. CDR3 DNA sequence: TGTGCCAGCAACCCGGGGGGGAGGGGTGAGCAGTTCTTC. It codes for CASNPGGRGEQFF.

This clone was found a few times. The V gene is TRBV24-1, the J gene TRBJ1-5; TRBD1 might be the D (6 bases). Germline V gene sequence: CDR1 KGHDR, CDR2 SFDVKD. Trimming took 4 bases from V and 4 from J, leaving 19 bases between them. This CDR3 spans 17 amino acids. The CDR3 nucleotides read TGTGCCACCAGTGAAGCCGGGGGCCAGGGGCTAAATCAGCCCCAGCATTTT. It encodes CATSEAGGQGLNQPQHF.